This TCR beta chain was identified during a study of neurological immune-mediated disorders. This clonotype has ten or more counts. The antigen remains unidentified. Trimming cost V 7 bases and J 4 bases, with 13 bases left between them. The length of the CDR3 is 13 residues. Study-level findings and limits: Clinical and MRI features did not associate with the cluster found in multiple sclerosis patients. Patients with HTLV-1-associated myelopathy showed the most TCR clonal expansion. Those with multiple sclerosis showed the least, falling below healthy controls.

The authors made cDNA by 5'RACE with 10-nucleotide random UMIs. Using its own MiXCR run on the 5' RACE reads, TCRdb lists one record per CDR3 protein. This table holds 65,000 to 95,000 distinct CDR3 sequences, about 5% found once. The time point here: longitudinal time-point 2. Unsorted libraries were generated from 2 million PBMCs held at -80 degrees C. The chain couples TRBV12-3 or TRBV12-4 to TRBJ1-2; perhaps TRBD1 as D (5 bases). The sample comprised PBMCs. The TCR comes from a woman aged 55-70 years with multiple sclerosis. CDR3 sequence reads: CASTRLGGYGYTF. As DNA, the CDR3 is TGTGCCAGCACCCGTTTGGGGGGCTATGGCTACACCTTC.